Listed below are T cell receptor beta chains from one sample, sequenced in a study of blood T cells in healthy people across ages. TCRdb processed the 5' RACE reads anew with MiXCR; each CDR3 protein has one entry. The sample has around 870,000 distinct CDR3 sequences; 25% to 35% are singletons. The sequenced sample consisted of blood. The receptor source for this set is a woman older than 75 in good health. CDR3s include the opening cysteine and the closing phenylalanine or tryptophan. The D gene is left open where the match is weak. Not every row has a clone size; where given, it reads once, few, many or a size class.

abundance: few
v_gene: TRBV18
d_gene: NA
j_gene: TRBJ1-1
CDR3nt: TGTGCCAGCTCCCAGGGGTATGGGGCTTTCTTT
CDR3aa: CASSQGYGAFF

abundance: NA
v_gene: TRBV6-1
d_gene: NA
j_gene: TRBJ2-1
CDR3nt: TGTGCCAGTTCCCCGACATTGGCGGGGAACCATGTAGGCAATGAGCAGTTCTTC
CDR3aa: CASSPTLAGNHVGNEQFF

abundance: many
v_gene: TRBV5-8
d_gene: NA
j_gene: TRBJ2-1
CDR3nt: TGTGCCAGCAGCTTGGGCCGTTCCCCCTACAATGAGCAGTTCTTC
CDR3aa: CASSLGRSPYNEQFF

abundance: few
v_gene: TRBV6-2/TRBV6-3
d_gene: TRBD1
j_gene: TRBJ2-2
CDR3nt: TGTGCCAGCAAACCACTCGAGACAGGGTCCACCGGGGAGCTGTTTTTT
CDR3aa: CASKPLETGSTGELFF

abundance: many
v_gene: TRBV28
d_gene: NA
j_gene: TRBJ2-7
CDR3nt: TGTGCCAGCAGTTTCTCAGCTGGGGCACCGAGGTTATACGAGCAGTACTTC
CDR3aa: CASSFSAGAPRLYEQYF

abundance: NA
v_gene: TRBV12-3/TRBV12-4
d_gene: NA
j_gene: TRBJ1-5
CDR3nt: TGTGCCAGCAGTTTAGCAGCCTATAGCAATCAGCCCCAGCATTTT
CDR3aa: CASSLAAYSNQPQHF

abundance: NA
v_gene: TRBV7-9
d_gene: NA
j_gene: TRBJ1-5
CDR3nt: TGTGCCAGCAGCCGTCTGGAGCCAGGGGACAATCAGCCCCAGCATTTT
CDR3aa: CASSRLEPGDNQPQHF

abundance: NA
v_gene: TRBV2
d_gene: TRBD2
j_gene: TRBJ2-5
CDR3nt: TGTGCCAGCAAGAGGAGCGGGGTGTCCTTAGAGACCCAGTACTTC
CDR3aa: CASKRSGVSLETQYF

abundance: few
v_gene: TRBV14
d_gene: NA
j_gene: TRBJ1-2
CDR3nt: TGTGCCAGCAGCCAAGAAGGCCGAGGTAGATTGGGCTACACCTTC
CDR3aa: CASSQEGRGRLGYTF

abundance: NA
v_gene: TRBV12-3/TRBV12-4
d_gene: NA
j_gene: TRBJ2-5
CDR3nt: TGTGCCAGCAGTCCTCAGGCGGGACTAGAGACCCAGTACTTC
CDR3aa: CASSPQAGLETQYF

abundance: many
v_gene: TRBV6-5
d_gene: TRBD1
j_gene: TRBJ2-3
CDR3nt: TGTGCCAGCAGTTACTCCCGGACAGGGCGAGATACGCAGTATTTT
CDR3aa: CASSYSRTGRDTQYF

abundance: NA
v_gene: TRBV19
d_gene: TRBD1
j_gene: TRBJ2-3
CDR3nt: TGTACCAGTAGTGACCTTCAGGGGGTGGCTAGCACAGATACGCAGTATTTT
CDR3aa: CTSSDLQGVASTDTQYF

abundance: many
v_gene: TRBV20-1
d_gene: TRBD2
j_gene: TRBJ2-1
CDR3nt: TGCAGTGCCAGAGCTACTAGCGGGGGACTAAATGAGCAGTTCTTC
CDR3aa: CSARATSGGLNEQFF

abundance: few
v_gene: TRBV30
d_gene: TRBD1
j_gene: TRBJ1-2
CDR3nt: TGTGCCTGGAGGGTCCTGGGACAGGCGGTTAACTATGGCTACACCTTC
CDR3aa: CAWRVLGQAVNYGYTF

abundance: NA
v_gene: TRBV4-2
d_gene: NA
j_gene: TRBJ2-7
CDR3nt: TGTGCCAGCAGCCAAGATCGGCCTAGCGCAAACTACGAGCAGTACTTC
CDR3aa: CASSQDRPSANYEQYF

abundance: many
v_gene: TRBV20-1
d_gene: TRBD2
j_gene: TRBJ2-5
CDR3nt: TGCAGTGCGCGCGGAGCCACTAGCGGGGGGTCACAAGAGACCCAGTACTTC
CDR3aa: CSARGATSGGSQETQYF

abundance: many
v_gene: TRBV6-6
d_gene: NA
j_gene: TRBJ1-6
CDR3nt: TGTGCCAGCAGTCAACGGGATGGTTCACCCCTCCACTTT
CDR3aa: CASSQRDGSPLHF

abundance: large
v_gene: TRBV20-1
d_gene: NA
j_gene: TRBJ1-1
CDR3nt: TGCAGTGCTAGAGTCGGGGAGGGGAACACTGAAGCTTTCTTT
CDR3aa: CSARVGEGNTEAFF

abundance: many
v_gene: TRBV5-1
d_gene: NA
j_gene: TRBJ1-2
CDR3nt: TGCGCCAGCAGCTCTTTTCCTGCAAACTATGGCTACACCTTC
CDR3aa: CASSSFPANYGYTF

abundance: many
v_gene: TRBV5-5
d_gene: NA
j_gene: TRBJ2-3
CDR3nt: TGTGCCAGCAGCAACGGCCTGGCGCGCGGGGAGACGCAGTATTTT
CDR3aa: CASSNGLARGETQYF

abundance: NA
v_gene: TRBV7-2
d_gene: TRBD2
j_gene: TRBJ2-2
CDR3nt: TGTGCCAGCAGCCGTGAAAAAGCTAGCGGGGAGAACACCGGGGAGCTGTTTTTT
CDR3aa: CASSREKASGENTGELFF

abundance: NA
v_gene: TRBV6-5
d_gene: TRBD1
j_gene: TRBJ1-1
CDR3nt: TGTGCCAGCAGTTATCCCGGACAGGGTAAAGCTTTCTTT
CDR3aa: CASSYPGQGKAFF

abundance: many
v_gene: TRBV7-2
d_gene: NA
j_gene: TRBJ1-5
CDR3nt: TGTGCCAGCAGCCCAGGACAGTTACCAGGGCCCCAGCATTTT
CDR3aa: CASSPGQLPGPQHF

abundance: many
v_gene: TRBV29-1
d_gene: TRBD2
j_gene: TRBJ2-5
CDR3nt: TGCAGCGCTAGCGGGGTGTCGGAGACCCAGTACTTC
CDR3aa: CSASGVSETQYF

abundance: NA
v_gene: TRBV2
d_gene: NA
j_gene: TRBJ2-5
CDR3nt: TGTGCCAGCAGTGGGTCCCGGCGAGAGACCCAGTACTTC
CDR3aa: CASSGSRRETQYF

abundance: many
v_gene: TRBV20-1
d_gene: NA
j_gene: TRBJ1-2
CDR3nt: TGCAGTGCTAGCCCAACCCAGGGTGGCTACACCTTC
CDR3aa: CSASPTQGGYTF